This T cell receptor (beta chain) originates from a study of blood T cell repertoires in COVID-19. Study-wide context: Samples representing acute and convalescent COVID-19 were sourced from the United States, Italy and Spain. Sample material is recorded as cDNA or gDNA derived from T cells, B-cell-depleted T cells, or PBMCs.

Germline lookup yields CDR1 LNHNV and CDR2 YYDKDF (reference sequence). The CDR3 has 14 amino acids. Trimming cost V 0 bases and J 3 bases, with 8 bases left between them. Per the original data handling: Reference gene primer amplification gave nucleated cell count estimates. TCRdb's copy holds only in-frame clones and misses some; the assay was immunoSEQ multiplex PCR. V and J calls and clone size are copied from that table; D and trimming were computed from the DNA. Here the sample spans tens of thousands of clones, about 82% being singletons. The sample taken for sequencing was peripheral blood. The gene calls are TRBV15 and TRBJ1-1; D uncertain. This TCR derives from a man aged 50 to 60 with active COVID-19. The CDR3 loop is CATSREVRDTEAFF. The CDR3 nucleotides are TGTGCCACCAGCAGAGAAGTAAGAGACACTGAAGCTTTCTTT.